The 32 T cell receptor beta chains in this list originate from one sample, sequenced in a study of T-cell reconstitution after alpha-beta-depleted transplantation in children. Unique molecular identifiers were incorporated during preparation of the TCRbeta library. MiXCR, run by TCRdb on the PCR reads, gives a single entry per CDR3 protein. Among about 270,000 distinct CDR3 sequences listed, approximately 9.8% were seen once. This sample comprised PBMCs from the stem cell graft donor, obtained from the stem cell graft. These receptors were taken from a human donor who donated a stem cell graft to a child with SCID.

The chain carries TRBV20-1 and TRBJ2-7; D is perhaps TRBD2 (5 bases). CDR3 length: 14 amino acids. The V end lost 0 bases, the J end lost 3 bases, and 12 bases lay between the germline ends. Germline assignment: CDR1 DFQATT and CDR2 SNEGSKA (reference sequence). The CDR3 spells CSAREGSDYYEQYF. CDR3 bases: TGCAGTGCTAGAGAGGGGTCAGACTACTACGAGCAGTACTTC.

This clonotype was counted many times. The chain has TRBV5-1 and TRBJ2-5; TRBD1 or TRBD2 may be the D gene (5 bases each). The CDR3 has 15 amino acids. The germline V gene encodes CDR1 SGHRS and CDR2 YFSETQ. Trimming took 6 bases from V and 5 from J, leaving 20 bases between them. The CDR3 spells CASKLPGAGVETQYF. Here the CDR3 DNA reads TGCGCCAGCAAATTGCCCGGGGCAGGTGTTGAGACCCAGTACTTC. The variable domain in full, completed from reference TRBV5-1 and TRBJ2-5, reads KAGVTQTPRYLIKTRGQQVTLSCSPISGHRSVSWYQQTPGQGLQFLFEYFSETQRNKGNFPGRFSGRQFSNSRSEMNVSTLELGDSALYLCASKLPGAGVETQYFGPGTRLLVL.

This clonotype was observed many times. This rearrangement joins TRBV5-1 to TRBJ2-2, with TRBD1 matching 8 bases. Germline loops: CDR1 SGHRS, CDR2 YFSETQ. The CDR3 spans 18 residues. The V and J ends lost 3 bases and 4 bases, in that order; junction bases with no gene match: 14. The CDR3 sequence: CASSSSGQDLFSTGELFF. The CDR3 nucleotides are TGCGCCAGCAGCTCCTCGGGACAGGACCTTTTTAGCACCGGGGAGCTGTTTTTT.

This clonotype came up a few times. The chain joins TRBV7-8 to TRBJ2-5; perhaps TRBD2 as D (6 bases). CDR3 length: 13 residues. The V and J ends lost 7 bases and 5 bases respectively, with 14 bases between them. Germline CDR1 is SGHVS and CDR2 is FQNEAQ. The CDR3 sequence: CASTSAGLETQYF. CDR3 in DNA: TGTGCCAGCACTTCGGCGGGGTTGGAGACCCAGTACTTC.

The chain uses TRBV6-5 and TRBJ2-3; TRBD1 matches at 7 bases. J was trimmed by 5 bases and V by 0 bases; bases with no gene match: 2. This CDR3 is 14 amino acids long. CDR1 MNHEY and CDR2 SVGAGI come from the germline V gene. The CDR3 DNA is TGTGCCAGCAGTTACTCGGCAGGGGGAGATACGCAGTATTTT. Translation: CASSYSAGGDTQYF.

The gene calls are TRBV5-1 and TRBJ2-3, with a possible D match to TRBD2 (7 bases). Germline CDR1 SGHRS, CDR2 YFSETQ. V lost 7 bases and J lost 4, with 22 bases in between. This CDR3 comprises 16 residues. In DNA, the CDR3 is TGCGCCAGCCAGGAGAATGGCGGGGGCCCGGCAGATACGCAGTATTTT. Translating it yields CASQENGGGPADTQYF.

This clonotype was detected many times. The chain recombines TRBV20-1 with TRBJ2-7; TRBD1 agrees at 8 bases. This CDR3 has 13 amino acids. V lost 6 bases, J lost 5 bases, and 9 bases stayed unmatched. The germline V gene encodes CDR1 DFQATT and CDR2 SNEGSKA (reference sequence). The CDR3 sequence: CSAFGQGDNEQYF. Written as DNA, the CDR3 is TGCAGTGCATTCGGACAGGGTGACAACGAGCAGTACTTC.

This chain uses TRBV7-6 with TRBJ2-1; no firm D call. This CDR3 spans 15 amino acids. Per germline, CDR1 SGHVS and CDR2 FNYEAQ. The germline V and J ends were trimmed by 2 bases and 9 bases, with 17 bases remaining between them. CDR3 bases: TGTGCCAGCAGCTTAAAACCGGCCCCAACGACTGAGCAGTTCTTC. Residues: CASSLKPAPTTEQFF.

The chain joins TRBV7-6 to TRBJ2-3, with no clear D. Trimming cost V 0 bases and J 8 bases, with 12 bases left between them. The CDR3 totals 14 residues. Germline V gene data show CDR1 as SGHVS and CDR2 as FNYEAQ. The CDR3 loop is CASSLASFLGTQYF. The CDR3, as DNA: TGTGCCAGCAGCTTAGCGTCCTTCCTGGGTACGCAGTATTTT.

This clonotype was observed a few times. The chain is built from TRBV7-9 and TRBJ2-7; either TRBD1 or TRBD2 may supply D (5 bases each). Deletions cut 5 bases from V and 9 bases from J, with 14 bases between. The germline V gene encodes CDR1 SEHNR and CDR2 FQNEAQ (reference sequence). The CDR3 loop spans 12 amino acids. The CDR3 loop is CASSPPSGGQYF. Here the CDR3 DNA reads TGTGCCAGCAGCCCTCCCTCTGGGGGGCAGTACTTC.

There are many counts of this clonotype. The rearrangement uses TRBV10-3 and TRBJ1-6; D might be TRBD1 (5 bases). CDR3 length equals 16 residues. Germline V gives CDR1 ENHRY, CDR2 SYGVKD. The V end lost 0 bases, the J end lost 9 bases, and 15 bases lay between the germline ends. The CDR3 DNA reads TGTGCCATCAGTGAGTCGATGGGGGGTTCGGGTTCACCCCTCCACTTT. This translates into CAISESMGGSGSPLHF.

This clonotype was counted at least ten times. The J gene is TRBJ2-1, the V gene TRBV5-1; 12 nucleotides agree with TRBD2. CDR1 is SGHRS and CDR2 is YFSETQ in the germline V gene. Trimming cost V 5 bases and J 4 bases; bases outside gene matches: 4. The CDR3 is made up of 15 amino acids. CDR3 in amino acids: CASSRLAGEYNEQFF. The CDR3 DNA follows: TGCGCCAGCAGTCGACTAGCGGGGGAGTACAATGAGCAGTTCTTC.

The sample holds a few counts of this clonotype. V is TRBV10-1 and J is TRBJ2-2; TRBD1 or TRBD2 may be the D gene (5 bases each). Deletions cut 2 bases from V and 6 bases from J, with 13 bases between. Per germline, CDR1 WNHNN and CDR2 SYGVQD (reference sequence). The CDR3 extends over 15 amino acids. The chain's CDR3 is CASSERPGGAGELFF. The CDR3 nucleotides read TGCGCCAGCAGTGAGAGGCCTGGGGGTGCCGGGGAGCTGTTTTTT.

V and J are TRBV27 and TRBJ1-1; D ambiguous. The CDR3 runs 14 residues. The V end was cut by 3 bases, the J end by 3 bases, with 11 bases between. Germline values: CDR1 MNHEY, CDR2 SMNVEV (reference sequence). This CDR3 is CASSFAPSDTEAFF. CDR3 DNA: TGTGCCAGCAGTTTTGCGCCTAGTGACACTGAAGCTTTCTTT.

V gene TRBV5-6 combines with J gene TRBJ2-1; tentative D call: TRBD2 (5 bases). From germline, CDR1 is SGHDT and CDR2 YYEEEE. Deletions cut 2 bases from V and 2 bases from J, with 11 bases between. The CDR3 contains 15 residues. CDR3 residues: CASSFGASPYNEQFF. The CDR3 DNA reads TGTGCCAGCAGCTTTGGAGCTAGCCCCTACAATGAGCAGTTCTTC. Drawing the rest from reference TRBV5-6 and TRBJ2-1, the complete variable domain is DAGVTQSPTHLIKTRGQQVTLRCSPKSGHDTVSWYQQALGQGPQFIFQYYEEEERQRGNFPDRFSGHQFPNYSSELNVNALLLGDSALYLCASSFGASPYNEQFFGPGTRLTVL.

The chain recombines TRBV9 with TRBJ1-3, with D unclear. Trimming shortened V by 0 bases and J by 0 bases, and 13 bases separated the two germline ends. CDR1 is SGDLS, CDR2 YYNGEE, per germline. CDR3 length: 17 residues. DNA of the CDR3: TGTGCCAGCAGCGTAGGTGCCGGTACGAACTCTGGAAACACCATATATTTT. Its translation is CASSVGAGTNSGNTIYF.

V gene TRBV5-1 combines with J gene TRBJ2-3, with TRBD2 matching 10 bases. CDR1 SGHRS and CDR2 YFSETQ come from the germline V gene. The length of the CDR3 is 15 residues. Trimming cost V 2 bases and J 6 bases; bases outside gene matches: 6. The CDR3 protein is CASSLSGGAADTQYF. The CDR3 coding sequence is TGCGCCAGCAGCTTAAGCGGGGGGGCGGCGGATACGCAGTATTTT.

This clonotype has only a few counts. The chain carries TRBV7-3 and TRBJ2-5, with 10 nucleotides matching TRBD2. This CDR3 has 15 amino acids. With 2 bases clipped from V and 5 bases from J, the junction kept 5 bases outside the gene matches. Germline CDR1 is SGHTA and CDR2 is FQGTGA. This chain's CDR3 is CASSLGSLAGETQYF. Here the CDR3 DNA reads TGTGCCAGCAGCTTAGGTTCACTAGCGGGGGAGACCCAGTACTTC.

This chain connects TRBV29-1 to TRBJ1-1, with 8 nucleotides matching TRBD1. The J segment lost 7 bases and the V segment lost 2 bases, leaving 6 bases of the junction unmatched. Germline CDR1 and CDR2: SQVTM and ANQGSEA. This CDR3 is built from 13 residues. CDR3 in amino acids: CSVELQGAVEAFF. As DNA, the CDR3 is TGCAGCGTTGAACTCCAGGGGGCAGTTGAAGCTTTCTTT.

This clonotype was seen more than once but under ten times. The chain carries TRBV4-2 and TRBJ2-2; D is unresolved. The V gene's germline CDR1 is LGHNA and CDR2 YNFKEQ. V was clipped by 0 bases and J by 6 bases, with 17 bases between them. The CDR3 extends over 17 amino acids. CDR3 residues: CASSQDPDWGSPGELFF. The CDR3 nucleotides are TGTGCCAGCAGCCAAGATCCCGACTGGGGAAGTCCCGGGGAGCTGTTTTTT.

The sample holds one count of this clonotype. The junction and the germline gene differ at one end; a read error may be behind it. The chain couples TRBV4-1 to TRBJ2-7; weak D call: TRBD2 (6 bases). The CDR3 runs 15 residues. Germline V CDR1 and CDR2: MGHRA, YSYEKL. CDR3 coding DNA: TGCGTCAGCAGCCAAGAACAGAGCGGGTACGACGAGCAGTACTTC. As protein: CVSSQEQSGYDEQYF.

The DNA of the CDR3 is TGTGCCAGCAGCGTCAGGGGGACGAACACTGAAGCTTTCTTT. This codes for CASSVRGTNTEAFF. The chain has TRBV3-1 and TRBJ1-1; 7 positions agree with TRBD1. V was clipped by 5 bases and J by 1 base; unmatched bases: 4. The CDR3 has 14 amino acids. Germline CDR1 is LGHDT and CDR2 is YNNKEL (reference sequence).

The rearrangement uses TRBV20-1 and TRBJ2-7; TRBD2 agrees at 10 bases. Per the germline V gene, CDR1 is DFQATT and CDR2 is SNEGSKA (reference sequence). The CDR3 is made up of 15 amino acids. V was pared by 4 bases and J by 3 bases, with 9 bases of the junction left unmatched. The CDR3 protein is CSATPQRGGLYEQYF. The CDR3 nucleotides read TGCAGTGCTACCCCCCAGCGGGGGGGCCTCTACGAGCAGTACTTC.

The chain recombines TRBV12-3 or TRBV12-4 with TRBJ2-1; TRBD1 is a possible D gene (6 bases). The length of the CDR3 is 15 residues. V dropped 6 bases and J dropped 8 bases, with 20 bases sitting between them. The CDR3 here is CASSPSGTPWDEQFF. The CDR3 DNA reads TGTGCCAGCAGCCCCTCCGGGACACCCTGGGATGAGCAGTTCTTC.

This clonotype was recorded many times. V gene TRBV12-3 or TRBV12-4 combines with J gene TRBJ2-1; unclear D gene. The CDR3 consists of 15 residues. Between the trimmed V and J ends, which lost 3 bases and 2 bases, there was a span of 11 bases. The DNA for the CDR3 is TGTGCCAGCAGTTTGTGGGGTACGACCTACAATGAGCAGTTCTTC. This codes for CASSLWGTTYNEQFF.

This clonotype has a count of ten or more. V and J are TRBV27 and TRBJ2-1, with 9 positions matching TRBD1. Germline CDR1 MNHEY, CDR2 SMNVEV (reference sequence). The CDR3 has 12 residues. V lost 7 bases to trimming and J lost 9 bases; unmatched junction nucleotides: 4. The CDR3 here is CASKQGAVEQFF. The CDR3, as DNA: TGTGCCAGCAAACAGGGGGCGGTTGAGCAGTTCTTC.

About this clonotype itself: This may arise from a read error, as a much more abundant clone is one base away. This chain uses TRBV3-1 with TRBJ1-1; D is uncertain. CDR3 size: 14 residues. Germline V lookup: CDR1 LGHDT, CDR2 YNNKEL (reference sequence). The V and J ends lost 6 bases and 3 bases respectively, with 14 bases between them. The CDR3: CASRPHMGDTEAFF. CDR3 coding DNA: TGTGCCAGCAGACCGCACATGGGAGACACTGAAGCTTTCTTT.

V is TRBV5-1 and J is TRBJ1-4; D gene uncertain. V shed 7 bases and J shed 0 bases, with 13 bases lying between them. CDR3 length: 15 residues. Looked up from germline, CDR1 is SGHRS and CDR2 is YFSETQ. The CDR3 is CASHTNPSTNEKLFF. CDR3 nucleotide sequence: TGCGCCAGCCATACAAACCCCTCAACTAATGAAAAACTGTTTTTT.

This clonotype was detected a few times. Written as DNA, the CDR3 is TGCGCCAGCAGCTTGGAGACATATTTTGAGCAGTTCTTC. Its protein is CASSLETYFEQFF. V and J are TRBV5-1 and TRBJ2-1; D ambiguous. The CDR3 has 13 amino acids. Trimming pared 0 bases from V and 9 bases from J, leaving 10 bases between. CDR1 and CDR2 (germline): SGHRS, YFSETQ.

This clonotype was seen at least ten times. V is TRBV29-1 and J is TRBJ2-7, with TRBD1 as a possible D gene (7 bases). The CDR3 totals 13 residues. V lost 5 bases and J 6 bases, leaving 17 bases between the germline ends. The germline gives CDR1 SQVTM, CDR2 ANQGSEA. CDR3 bases: TGCAGCGTTAGACAGGGAGGTAATCCCGAGCAGTACTTC. Translation: CSVRQGGNPEQYF.

The chain links TRBV24-1 to TRBJ2-3, with 7 nucleotides matching TRBD1. This CDR3 spans 17 amino acids. CDR1 is KGHDR and CDR2 is SFDVKD in the germline V gene. V lost 3 bases to trimming and J lost 0 bases; unmatched junction nucleotides: 8. CDR3 nucleotides: TGTGCCACCAGTGATGATACCGGGACAGCTAGCACAGATACGCAGTATTTT. Protein sequence: CATSDDTGTASTDTQYF.

In this sample, this clonotype turned up a few times. This chain uses TRBV29-1 with TRBJ2-1; no definite D call. The CDR3 extends over 14 amino acids. Germline V gene lookup returns CDR1 SQVTM and CDR2 ANQGSEA. V was pared by 4 bases and J by 6 bases, with 16 bases between. The CDR3: CSVASSATANEQFF. The CDR3 nucleotides are TGCAGCGTTGCCTCGTCCGCCACAGCCAATGAGCAGTTCTTC.